Below are 5 T cell receptor beta chains sequenced from a single sample in a study of shared clonotypes between healthy human individuals. Assay: immunoSEQ multiplex PCR; the TCRdb copy retains only in-frame clones and omits some. This sample has roughly 2.2 million clones, with 85% to 95% found just once. The sequenced material came from naive CD4+ T cells from PBMCs. Subset specified: CD45RA+ positively selected. These TCRs come from a man between 18 and 35 years old in good health. Some clones in this sample may be carry-over from other donors' samples.

The chain carries TRBV5-8 and TRBJ1-4; D perhaps matches TRBD1 (5 bases). The germline V and J ends were trimmed by 1 base and 5 bases, with 9 bases remaining between them. Germline assignment: CDR1 SGHTS and CDR2 YDEGEE. The CDR3 sequence is 14 residues long. The CDR3 DNA is TGTGCCAGCAGCTTGAAACAGGCCAATGAAAAACTGTTTTTT. As protein: CASSLKQANEKLFF.

V is TRBV6-5 and J is TRBJ2-7; the D call may be TRBD1 or TRBD2 (6 bases each). The germline gives CDR1 MNHEY, CDR2 SVGAGI. The CDR3 runs 13 residues. Trimming removed 6 bases from V and 6 bases from J, with 15 bases in between. This CDR3 is CASRPRGRAEQYF. The CDR3 bases are TGTGCCAGCAGGCCTCGGGGGCGGGCCGAGCAGTACTTC.

The chain combines TRBV7-2 with TRBJ2-1; the D is unclear. Germline V CDR1 and CDR2: SGHTA, FQGNSA. The germline V and J ends were trimmed by 8 bases and 0 bases, with 17 bases remaining between them. This CDR3 is built from 16 residues. The CDR3 here is CASARYWASSYNEQFF. The CDR3 DNA follows: TGTGCCAGCGCCCGATACTGGGCCAGCTCCTACAATGAGCAGTTCTTC.

This clone was counted a single time. The chain joins TRBV11-3 to TRBJ2-1; perhaps TRBD2 as D (6 bases). This CDR3 contains 12 residues. Per germline, CDR1 SGHNT and CDR2 YENEEA. V was cut by 8 bases and J by 6 bases, with 11 bases left in between. CDR3 sequence (DNA): TGTGCCAGCGGGACGACTAGCAATGAGCAGTTCTTC. Its protein is CASGTTSNEQFF.

CDR3 DNA: TGTGCCTGGTGTAGGGCCTTTAATCAGCCCCAGCATTTT. The encoded protein is CAWCRAFNQPQHF. The chain recombines TRBV30 with TRBJ1-5; D gene ambiguous. This CDR3 has 13 amino acids. Germline loops: CDR1 GTSNPN, CDR2 SVGIG (reference sequence). V gave up 5 bases and J gave up 4 bases, with 12 bases separating them.